The 21 T cell receptor beta chains below were found in one sample sequenced in a study of Ad26.COV2.S vaccination and SARS-CoV-2 variants. Treatment specified: roughly 20 received Ad26.COV2.S at low or high dose, single or two shots; several received placebo; per-sample allocation not given. All samples were drawn on day 63, counting from the first vaccine or placebo injection. The assay was immunoSEQ multiplex PCR, and TCRdb's table has in-frame clones only and misses some. The table lists around 270,000 clones, around 90% of them singletons, with less than 3.5% in the top ten. This specimen consisted of peripheral blood, obtained in a trial of Ad26.COV2.S vaccine versus placebo. Receptors were obtained from a person between 18 and 59 years old who received the Ad26.COV2.S COVID-19 vaccine or a placebo.

The chain couples TRBV3-1 (or the pseudogene TRBV3-2) to TRBJ2-7; 7 bases fit TRBD1. The J segment lost 4 bases and the V segment lost 1 base, leaving 1 base of the junction unmatched. CDR1 is LGHDT and CDR2 is YNNKEL in the germline V gene (reference sequence). This CDR3 is built from 13 residues. The CDR3 region is CASSQGDSYEQYV. As DNA, the CDR3 is TGTGCCAGCAGCCAAGGGGACAGTTACGAGCAGTACGTC.

The gene calls are TRBV21-1 and TRBJ2-5; TRBD2 was called by the table and not checked on the DNA. TRBV21-1 is a pseudogene locus. The CDR3 is made up of 17 amino acids. In nucleotides, the CDR3 is TGTGCCAGCAGGGTAGGGACCGGACTACCGTACCAAGAGACCCAGTACTTC. This sequence encodes CASRVGTGLPYQETQYF.

This rearrangement joins TRBV10-3 to TRBJ1-5; D not resolved. The V end lost 2 bases, the J end lost 0 bases, and 8 bases lay between the germline ends. The CDR3 loop spans 15 amino acids. Germline V CDR1 and CDR2: ENHRY, SYGVKD. The CDR3 DNA reads as TGTGCCATCAGTGAGGGCAGCAATAGCAATCAGCCCCAGCATTTT. Translated: CAISEGSNSNQPQHF.

This chain connects TRBV7-8 to TRBJ1-2; TRBD1 matches 8 bases. Germline V gene sequence: CDR1 SGHVS, CDR2 FQNEAQ. This CDR3 is built from 14 residues. V lost 2 bases and J lost 7; bases outside the gene matches: 6. The CDR3 nucleotides are TGTGCCAGCAGCTTAATTCAGGGGGCGGCTGGCTACACCTTC. It codes for CASSLIQGAAGYTF. Based on the CDR3 plus reference TRBV7-8 and TRBJ1-2, the full variable domain is GAGVSQSPRYKVAKRGQDVALRCDPISGHVSLFWYQQALGQGPEFLTYFQNEAQLDKSGLPSDRFFAERPEGSVSTLKIQRTQQEDSAVYLCASSLIQGAAGYTFGSGTRLTVV.

The chain has TRBV18 and TRBJ2-2; D possibly uses TRBD1 or TRBD2 (5 bases each). This CDR3 is 15 amino acids long. Germline CDR1 and CDR2: KGHSH and LQKENI. Trimming removed 4 bases from V and 5 bases from J, with 14 bases in between. CDR3 in amino acids: CASSRRGMETGELFF. As DNA, the CDR3 is TGTGCCAGCTCACGCCGGGGCATGGAAACCGGGGAGCTGTTTTTT.

This clone showed up just once. The rearrangement links TRBV2 to TRBJ1-6, with no clear D. The CDR3 loop spans 12 amino acids. The V gene's germline CDR1 is SNHLY and CDR2 FYNNEI. The V end lost 4 bases, the J end lost 7 bases, and 5 bases lay between the germline ends. The DNA for the CDR3 is TGTGCCAGCAGTGCCTTCAATTCACCCCTCCACTTT. Translating gives CASSAFNSPLHF.

The rearrangement uses TRBV7-2 and TRBJ2-1; 7 positions agree with TRBD2. Germline CDR1 SGHTA, CDR2 FQGNSA. Trimming removed 5 bases from V and 0 bases from J; junction bases left unmatched: 4. This CDR3 is 15 amino acids long. The CDR3 reads CASSRAGASYNEQFF. The CDR3 bases are TGTGCCAGCAGCCGTGCGGGAGCCTCCTACAATGAGCAGTTCTTC.

The rearrangement links TRBV19 to TRBJ2-2; TRBD1 matches at 7 bases. The junction had 8 bases not matched to a gene; V was cut back by 4 bases and J by 9 bases. The CDR3 consists of 14 residues. CDR1 is LNHDA and CDR2 is SQIVND in the germline V gene (reference sequence). The CDR3 coding sequence is TGTGCCAGTAGTACCGGGGACAGCTGGAGGGAGCTGTTTTTT. Protein: CASSTGDSWRELFF. The full variable domain, with the rest looked up from reference TRBV19 and TRBJ2-2, is DGGITQSPKYLFRKEGQNVTLSCEQNLNHDAMYWYRQDPGQGLRLIYYSQIVNDFQKGDIAEGYSVSREKKESFPLTVTSAQKNPTAFYLCASSTGDSWRELFFGEGSRLTVL.

The rearrangement uses TRBV19 and TRBJ2-3; 13 bases fit TRBD2. The CDR3 length is 16 residues. Unmatched junction bases numbered 6, after V lost 5 bases and J lost 4 bases. The germline CDR1 and CDR2 sequences are LNHDA and SQIVND (reference sequence). CDR3 coding DNA: TGTGCCAGTAGTGTCTCACTAGCGGGGGGGGCAGATACGCAGTATTTT. Translating gives CASSVSLAGGADTQYF.

The chain uses TRBV5-4 and TRBJ2-3; the match to TRBD1 covers 11 bases. Germline V gives CDR1 SGHNT, CDR2 YYREEE (reference sequence). J lost 3 bases, V lost 2 bases, and 5 bases had no gene match. The CDR3 is made up of 16 amino acids. The chain's CDR3 is CASSLGTGGSTDTQYF. DNA of the CDR3: TGTGCCAGCAGCTTAGGGACAGGGGGTTCTACAGATACGCAGTATTTT.

This chain links TRBV7-6 with TRBJ1-4; 8 bases line up with TRBD1. Germline V gene data show CDR1 as SGHVS and CDR2 as FNYEAQ. The CDR3 length is 16 residues. Germline trimming cut 3 bases from V and 7 bases from J; bases unmatched to any gene: 10. The CDR3 coding sequence is TGTGCCAGCAGCTTGAGGGGCCCCGGACAGGGTGAAAAACTGTTTTTT. Translated: CASSLRGPGQGEKLFF.

This chain connects TRBV24-1 to TRBJ2-5; 8 bases agree with TRBD1. Trimming at V came to 2 bases and at J to 0 bases, leaving 4 bases not matched to a gene. CDR3 length equals 16 residues. Germline CDR1 KGHDR, CDR2 SFDVKD. The CDR3 protein is CATSDSTGAYQETQYF. In DNA, the CDR3 is TGTGCCACCAGTGATTCGACAGGGGCCTACCAAGAGACCCAGTACTTC.

The V call is TRBV3-1 (or the pseudogene TRBV3-2), the J call TRBJ2-4; tentatively, D is TRBD2 (7 bases). V was cut by 0 bases and J by 0 bases, with 21 bases left in between. CDR1 is LGHDT and CDR2 is YNNKEL in the germline V gene (reference sequence). CDR3 length equals 20 residues. For the CDR3, the DNA is TGTGCCAGCAGCCAAGATTTCGGGGGGCAGATACCCCTAGCCAAAAACATTCAGTACTTC. Its protein is CASSQDFGGQIPLAKNIQYF.

The gene calls are TRBV11-2 and TRBJ2-7, with no clear D. V dropped 0 bases and J dropped 0 bases, with 15 bases sitting between them. This CDR3 region has 17 residues. Per germline, CDR1 SGHAT and CDR2 FQNNGV. Here the CDR3 reads CASSLDMTDLSSYEQYF. The CDR3, as DNA: TGTGCCAGCAGCTTAGATATGACCGACCTGAGCTCCTACGAGCAGTACTTC.

This chain uses TRBV6-5 with TRBJ2-7, with 9 bases matching TRBD2. The V gene end was trimmed by 6 bases and the J gene end by 1 base; junction bases not matched to a gene: 7. CDR1 MNHEY and CDR2 SVGAGI come from the germline V gene. This CDR3 contains 15 residues. The CDR3 spells CASSPGLARSYEQYF. The CDR3 DNA is TGTGCCAGCAGCCCGGGACTAGCCCGATCCTACGAGCAGTACTTC.

This chain joins TRBV7-6 and TRBJ1-5, with TRBD1 as a possible D gene (5 bases). The V end was cut by 4 bases, the J end by 1 base, with 11 bases between. The CDR3 sequence is 15 residues long. The germline gives CDR1 SGHVS, CDR2 FNYEAQ. The CDR3 loop is CASSSFRDSNQPQHF. CDR3 DNA: TGTGCCAGCAGCTCGTTCCGGGACAGCAATCAGCCCCAGCATTTT.

This clone was recorded a few times. The CDR3 sequence is CASRSGSSSYNEQFF. CDR3 coding DNA: TGTGCCAGCCGGAGCGGGTCAAGCTCCTACAATGAGCAGTTCTTC. The rearrangement links TRBV7-9 to TRBJ2-1; weak D call: TRBD2 (6 bases). The CDR3 contains 15 residues. Trimming pared 8 bases from V and 0 bases from J, leaving 14 bases between. Germline loops: CDR1 SEHNR, CDR2 FQNEAQ (reference sequence).

V usage is TRBV4-2 and J usage is TRBJ2-2; TRBD2 is a possible D gene (5 bases). Germline CDR1 reads LGHNA; CDR2 reads YNFKEQ. This CDR3 has 16 amino acids. Trimming removed 4 bases at V and 0 bases at J, with 12 bases between. CDR3 protein: CASSLPGLANTGELFF. The CDR3 nucleotides are TGTGCCAGCAGCCTCCCCGGACTCGCGAACACCGGGGAGCTGTTTTTT.

In this sample, this clone turned up a few times. The chain has TRBV6-5 and TRBJ1-6; no clear D gene. The CDR3 length is 15 residues. Germline CDR1 MNHEY, CDR2 SVGAGI. The V gene lost 5 bases and the J gene lost 6 bases, with 14 bases spanning the gap. The CDR3 reads CASSTGLWSNSPLHF. The CDR3 DNA reads as TGTGCCAGCAGTACCGGACTGTGGAGTAATTCACCCCTCCACTTT.

The rearrangement links TRBV3-1 (or the pseudogene TRBV3-2) to TRBJ1-1, with D unclear. Germline assignment: CDR1 LGHDT and CDR2 YNNKEL (reference sequence). The CDR3 is made up of 11 amino acids. V was clipped by 4 bases and J by 5 bases, with 5 bases between them. As DNA, the CDR3 is TGTGCCAGCAGCCTCGGGACTGAAGCTTTCTTT. Protein sequence: CASSLGTEAFF.

The chain employs TRBV9 and TRBJ2-5, with TRBD1 matching 7 bases. The CDR3 loop spans 14 amino acids. V lost 4 bases, J lost 5 bases, and 8 bases stayed unmatched. Germline values: CDR1 SGDLS, CDR2 YYNGEE. CDR3 sequence: CASSTRQGGETQYF. For the CDR3, the DNA is TGTGCCAGCAGCACAAGACAGGGCGGGGAGACCCAGTACTTC. The whole variable domain, filled in from reference TRBV9 and TRBJ2-5, reads DSGVTQTPKHLITATGQRVTLRCSPRSGDLSVYWYQQSLDQGLQFLIQYYNGEERAKGNILERFSAQQFPDLHSELNLSSLELGDSALYFCASSTRQGGETQYFGPGTRLLVL.